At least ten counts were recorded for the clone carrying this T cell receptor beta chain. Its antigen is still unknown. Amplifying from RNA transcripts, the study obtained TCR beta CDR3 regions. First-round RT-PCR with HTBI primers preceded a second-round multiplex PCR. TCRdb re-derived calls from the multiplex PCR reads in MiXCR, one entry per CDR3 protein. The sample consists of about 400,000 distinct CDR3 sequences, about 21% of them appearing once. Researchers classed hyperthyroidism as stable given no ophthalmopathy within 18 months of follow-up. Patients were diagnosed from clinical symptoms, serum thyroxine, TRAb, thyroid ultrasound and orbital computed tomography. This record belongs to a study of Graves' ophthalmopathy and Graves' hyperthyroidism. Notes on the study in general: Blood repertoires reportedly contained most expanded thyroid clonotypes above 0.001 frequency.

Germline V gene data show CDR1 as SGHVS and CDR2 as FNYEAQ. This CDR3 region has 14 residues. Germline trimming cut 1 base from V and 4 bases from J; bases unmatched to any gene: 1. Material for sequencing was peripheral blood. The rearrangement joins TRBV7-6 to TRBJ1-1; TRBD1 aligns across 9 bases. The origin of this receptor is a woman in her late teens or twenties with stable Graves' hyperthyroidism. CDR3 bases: TGTGCCAGCAGCTTAGGGGGACAGGGCACTGAAGCTTTCTTT. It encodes CASSLGGQGTEAFF.